These 12 T cell receptor beta chains originate from one sample sequenced in a study of cytomegalovirus exposure and HLA in healthy donors. This table comes from immunoSEQ multiplex PCR, and its TCRdb copy is limited to in-frame clones, with some not included. The sample lists around 60,000 clones, about 94% occurring once. The specimen was PBMCs. Receptors originate from a man aged 18 to 30 in good health and CMV-seropositive.

This chain connects TRBV4-1 to TRBJ2-7, with unresolved D. The CDR3 covers 14 residues. Trimming stripped 1 base from V and 5 bases from J, with 12 bases between. CDR1 and CDR2 from the germline V gene are MGHRA and YSYEKL. As DNA, the CDR3 is TGCGCCAGCAGCCAAGTCCCCCTAGTGGACGAGCAGTACTTC. It specifies CASSQVPLVDEQYF.

The chain recombines TRBV25-1 with TRBJ2-3; D unresolved. There are 15 residues in the CDR3. Germline CDR1 is MGHDK and CDR2 is SYGVNS. Between the trimmed V and J ends, which lost 3 bases and 2 bases, there was a span of 12 bases. The CDR3 coding sequence is TGTGCCAGCAGTGAGACGACATTCCTCACAGATACGCAGTATTTT. Protein sequence: CASSETTFLTDTQYF. The full variable domain, in which reference TRBV25-1 and TRBJ2-3 provide the parts outside the CDR3, is EADIYQTPRYLVIGTGKKITLECSQTMGHDKMYWYQQDPGMELHLIHYSYGVNSTEKGDLSSESTVSRIRTEHFPLTLESARPSHTSQYLCASSETTFLTDTQYFGPGTRLTVL.

The chain combines TRBV28 with TRBJ2-6, with D unclear. Germline V gene data show CDR1 as MDHEN and CDR2 as SYDVKM. The CDR3 covers 16 residues. V gave up 6 bases and J gave up 2 bases, with 14 bases separating them. CDR3 coding DNA: TGTGCCAGCAGCCGCTCCGACAAGACTGGGGCCAACGTCCTGACTTTC. Its protein product is CASSRSDKTGANVLTF.

The CDR3 reads CASSLGRESYGYTF. The CDR3 DNA reads TGTGCCAGCAGTCTGGGAAGGGAGAGCTATGGCTACACCTTC. The genes are TRBV28 and TRBJ1-2; D gene ambiguous. Germline V gene lookup returns CDR1 MDHEN and CDR2 SYDVKM. The CDR3 is 14 amino acids. Trimming stripped 5 bases from V and 4 bases from J, with 14 bases between.

This chain uses TRBV28 with TRBJ2-3, with TRBD2 identical over 13 bases. The CDR3 has 17 amino acids. The germline V gene encodes CDR1 MDHEN and CDR2 SYDVKM. Trimming cost V 6 bases and J 4 bases; bases outside gene matches: 10. The CDR3 DNA reads TGTGCCAGCAGCGACACAATGGGACTAGCGGGATCAGATACGCAGTATTTT. Encoded protein: CASSDTMGLAGSDTQYF.

The chain combines TRBV12-5 with TRBJ1-6; possibly TRBD1 for D (6 bases). V was clipped by 3 bases and J by 8 bases, with 11 bases between them. The CDR3 totals 14 residues. Germline CDR1 LGHNT, CDR2 FRNRAP. The CDR3 region is CASGLGGGYSPLHF. Here the CDR3 DNA reads TGTGCTAGTGGTTTAGGGGGAGGGTATTCACCCCTCCACTTT.

This rearrangement joins TRBV19 to TRBJ2-5; possible D gene TRBD1, 6 bases. V was clipped by 2 bases and J by 4 bases, with 8 bases between them. CDR3 length equals 13 residues. Per germline, CDR1 LNHDA and CDR2 SQIVND (reference sequence). As DNA, the CDR3 is TGTGCCAGTAGTATAACAGGGACAGAGACCCAGTACTTC. Translation: CASSITGTETQYF.

V and J are TRBV6-5 and TRBJ2-7; 9 bases fit TRBD1. The length of the CDR3 is 16 residues. With V trimmed by 3 bases and J by 3 bases, 9 bases remained unmatched. Germline CDR1 and CDR2: MNHEY and SVGAGI. CDR3 DNA sequence: TGTGCCAGCAGTTATCGTCCGGGACAGGGTCACTACGAGCAGTACTTC. It yields the protein CASSYRPGQGHYEQYF.

V is TRBV7-9 and J is TRBJ2-7; D perhaps matches TRBD1 (5 bases). The germline CDR1 and CDR2 sequences are SEHNR and FQNEAQ (reference sequence). The CDR3 is 15 residues long. With 6 bases removed from V and 0 bases from J, the gap between germline ends came to 15 bases. DNA of the CDR3: TGTGCCAGCAGTCATGACAGATCCTTCTCCTACGAGCAGTACTTC. This codes for CASSHDRSFSYEQYF.

This chain uses TRBV6-5 with TRBJ1-2; D call uncertain. This CDR3 region has 13 residues. Between the trimmed V and J ends, which lost 5 bases and 3 bases, there was a span of 10 bases. Germline CDR1 reads MNHEY; CDR2 reads SVGAGI. In DNA form, the CDR3 reads TGTGCCAGCAGTGCGGAGGCGTACTATGGCTACACCTTC. Translated: CASSAEAYYGYTF.

This clone was detected once. This chain joins TRBV10-1 and TRBJ1-2, with D tentatively TRBD1 (5 bases). Germline CDR1 is WNHNN and CDR2 is SYGVQD (reference sequence). CDR3 length equals 15 residues. V was trimmed by 3 bases and J by 0 bases, leaving 11 bases between them. CDR3 loop: CASSDGTGSNYGYTF. The CDR3 DNA follows: TGCGCCAGCAGTGATGGAACAGGCTCTAACTATGGCTACACCTTC.

The chain couples TRBV5-1 to TRBJ1-1, with 9 bases identical to TRBD1. Germline V gene data show CDR1 as SGHRS and CDR2 as YFSETQ. The CDR3 extends over 14 amino acids. Trimming cost V 0 bases and J 8 bases; bases outside gene matches: 5. The chain's CDR3 is CASSLETGGLEAFF. In nucleotides, the CDR3 is TGCGCCAGCAGCTTGGAGACAGGGGGTCTCGAAGCTTTCTTT. The full variable domain, completed using reference TRBV5-1 and TRBJ1-1, is KAGVTQTPRYLIKTRGQQVTLSCSPISGHRSVSWYQQTPGQGLQFLFEYFSETQRNKGNFPGRFSGRQFSNSRSEMNVSTLELGDSALYLCASSLETGGLEAFFGQGTRLTVV.